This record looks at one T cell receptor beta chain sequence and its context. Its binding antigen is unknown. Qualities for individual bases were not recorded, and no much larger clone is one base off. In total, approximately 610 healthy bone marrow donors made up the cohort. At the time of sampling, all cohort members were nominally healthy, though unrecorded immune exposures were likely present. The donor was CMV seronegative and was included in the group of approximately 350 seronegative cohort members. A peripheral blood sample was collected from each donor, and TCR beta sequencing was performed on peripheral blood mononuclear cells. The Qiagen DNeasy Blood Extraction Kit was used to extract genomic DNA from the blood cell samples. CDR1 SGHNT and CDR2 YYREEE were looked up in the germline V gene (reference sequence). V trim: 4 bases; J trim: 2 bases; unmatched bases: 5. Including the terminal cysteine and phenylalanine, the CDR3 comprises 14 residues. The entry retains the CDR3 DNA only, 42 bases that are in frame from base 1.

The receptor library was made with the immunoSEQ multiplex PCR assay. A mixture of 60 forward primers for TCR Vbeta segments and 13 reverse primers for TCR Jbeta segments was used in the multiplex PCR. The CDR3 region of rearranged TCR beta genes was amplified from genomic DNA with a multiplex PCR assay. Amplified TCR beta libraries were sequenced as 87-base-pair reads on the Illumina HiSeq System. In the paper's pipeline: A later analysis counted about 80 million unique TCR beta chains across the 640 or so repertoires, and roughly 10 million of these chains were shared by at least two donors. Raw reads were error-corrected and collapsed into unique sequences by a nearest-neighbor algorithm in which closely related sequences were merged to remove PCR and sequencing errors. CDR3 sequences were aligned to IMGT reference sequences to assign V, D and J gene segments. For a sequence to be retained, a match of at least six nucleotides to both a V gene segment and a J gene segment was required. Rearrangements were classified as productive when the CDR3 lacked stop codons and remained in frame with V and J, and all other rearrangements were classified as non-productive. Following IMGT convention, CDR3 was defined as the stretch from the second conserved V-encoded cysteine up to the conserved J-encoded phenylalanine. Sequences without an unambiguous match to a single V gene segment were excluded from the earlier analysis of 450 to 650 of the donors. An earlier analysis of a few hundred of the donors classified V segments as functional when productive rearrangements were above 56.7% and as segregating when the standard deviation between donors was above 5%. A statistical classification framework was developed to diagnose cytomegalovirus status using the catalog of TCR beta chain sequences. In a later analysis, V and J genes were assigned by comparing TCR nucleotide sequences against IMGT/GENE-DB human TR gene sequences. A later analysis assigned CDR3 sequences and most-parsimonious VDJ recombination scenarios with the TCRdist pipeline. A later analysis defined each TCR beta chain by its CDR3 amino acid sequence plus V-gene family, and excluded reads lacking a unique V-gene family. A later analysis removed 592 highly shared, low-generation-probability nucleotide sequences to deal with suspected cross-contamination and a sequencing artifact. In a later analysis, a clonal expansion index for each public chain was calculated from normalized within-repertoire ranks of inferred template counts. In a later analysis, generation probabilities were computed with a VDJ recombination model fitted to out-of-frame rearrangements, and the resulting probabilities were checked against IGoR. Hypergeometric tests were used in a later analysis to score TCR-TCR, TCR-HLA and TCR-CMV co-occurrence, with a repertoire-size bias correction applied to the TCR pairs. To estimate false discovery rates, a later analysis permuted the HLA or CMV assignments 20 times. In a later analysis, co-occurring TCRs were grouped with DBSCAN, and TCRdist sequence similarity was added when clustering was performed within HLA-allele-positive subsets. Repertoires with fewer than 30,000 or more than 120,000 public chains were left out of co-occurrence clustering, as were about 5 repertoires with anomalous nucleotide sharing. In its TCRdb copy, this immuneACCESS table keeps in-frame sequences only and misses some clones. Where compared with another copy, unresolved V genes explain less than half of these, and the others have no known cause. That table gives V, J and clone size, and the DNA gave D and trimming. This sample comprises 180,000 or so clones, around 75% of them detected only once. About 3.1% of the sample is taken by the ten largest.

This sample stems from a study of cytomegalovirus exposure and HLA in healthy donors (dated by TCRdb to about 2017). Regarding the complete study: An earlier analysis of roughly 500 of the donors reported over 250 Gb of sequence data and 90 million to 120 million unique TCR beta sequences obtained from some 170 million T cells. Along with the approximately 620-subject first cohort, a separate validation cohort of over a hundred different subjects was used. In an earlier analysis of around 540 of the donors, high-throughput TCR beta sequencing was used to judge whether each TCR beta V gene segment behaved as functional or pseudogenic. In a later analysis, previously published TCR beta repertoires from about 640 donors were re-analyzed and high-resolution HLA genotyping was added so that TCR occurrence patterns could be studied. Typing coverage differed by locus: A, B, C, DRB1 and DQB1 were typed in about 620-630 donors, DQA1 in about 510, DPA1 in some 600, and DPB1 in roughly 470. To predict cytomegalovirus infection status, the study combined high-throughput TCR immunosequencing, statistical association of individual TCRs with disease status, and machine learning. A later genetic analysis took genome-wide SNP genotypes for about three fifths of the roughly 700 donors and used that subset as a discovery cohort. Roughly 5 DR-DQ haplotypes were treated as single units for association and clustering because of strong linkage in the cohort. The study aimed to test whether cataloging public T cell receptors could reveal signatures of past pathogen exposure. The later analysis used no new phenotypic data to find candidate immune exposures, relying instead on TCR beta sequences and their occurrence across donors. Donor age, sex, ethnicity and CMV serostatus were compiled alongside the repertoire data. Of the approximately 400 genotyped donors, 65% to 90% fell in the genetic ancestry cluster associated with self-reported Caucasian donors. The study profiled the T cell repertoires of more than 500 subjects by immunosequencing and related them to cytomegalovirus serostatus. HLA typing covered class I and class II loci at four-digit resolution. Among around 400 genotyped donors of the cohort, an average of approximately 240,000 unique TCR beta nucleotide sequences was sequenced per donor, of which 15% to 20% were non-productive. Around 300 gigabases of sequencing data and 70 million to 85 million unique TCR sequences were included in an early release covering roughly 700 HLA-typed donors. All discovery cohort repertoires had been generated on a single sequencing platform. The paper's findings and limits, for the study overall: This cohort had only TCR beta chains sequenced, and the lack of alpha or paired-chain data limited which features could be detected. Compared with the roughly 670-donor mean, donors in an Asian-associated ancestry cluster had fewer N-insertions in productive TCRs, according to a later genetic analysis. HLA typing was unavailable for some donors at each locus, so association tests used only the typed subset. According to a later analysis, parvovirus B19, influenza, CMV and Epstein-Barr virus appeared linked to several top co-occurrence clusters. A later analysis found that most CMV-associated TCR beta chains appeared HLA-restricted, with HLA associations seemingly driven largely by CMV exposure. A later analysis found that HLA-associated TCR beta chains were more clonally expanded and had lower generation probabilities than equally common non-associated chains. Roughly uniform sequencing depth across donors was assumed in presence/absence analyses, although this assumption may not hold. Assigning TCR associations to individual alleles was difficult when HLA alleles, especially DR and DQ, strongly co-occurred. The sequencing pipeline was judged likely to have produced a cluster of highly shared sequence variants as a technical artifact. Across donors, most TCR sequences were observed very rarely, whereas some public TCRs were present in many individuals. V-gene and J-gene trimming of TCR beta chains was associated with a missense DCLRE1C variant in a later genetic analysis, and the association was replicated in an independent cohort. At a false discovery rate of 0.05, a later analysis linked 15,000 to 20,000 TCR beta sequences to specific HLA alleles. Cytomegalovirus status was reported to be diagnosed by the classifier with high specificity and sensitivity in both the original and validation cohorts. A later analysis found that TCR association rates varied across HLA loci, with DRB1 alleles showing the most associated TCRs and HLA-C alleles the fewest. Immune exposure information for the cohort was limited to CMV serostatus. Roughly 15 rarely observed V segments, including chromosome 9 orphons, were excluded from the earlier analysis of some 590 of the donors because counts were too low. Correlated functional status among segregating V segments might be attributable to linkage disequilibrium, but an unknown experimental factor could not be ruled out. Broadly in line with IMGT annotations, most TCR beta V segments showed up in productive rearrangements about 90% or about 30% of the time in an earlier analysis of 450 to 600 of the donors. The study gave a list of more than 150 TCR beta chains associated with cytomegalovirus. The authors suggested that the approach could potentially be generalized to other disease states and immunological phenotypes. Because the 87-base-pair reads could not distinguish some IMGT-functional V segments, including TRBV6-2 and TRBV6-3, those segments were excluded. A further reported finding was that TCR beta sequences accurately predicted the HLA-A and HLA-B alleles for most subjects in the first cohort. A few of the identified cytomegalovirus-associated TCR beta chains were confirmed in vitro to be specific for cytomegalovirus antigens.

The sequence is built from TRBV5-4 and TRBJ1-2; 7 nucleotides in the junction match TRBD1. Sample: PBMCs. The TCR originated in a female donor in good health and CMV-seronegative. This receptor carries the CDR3 CASSRSQGNYGYTF. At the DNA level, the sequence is TGTGCCAGCAGCCGTTCACAGGGGAACTATGGCTACACCTTC.